This T cell receptor (beta chain) was captured in a study of blood T cell repertoires in COVID-19. The study recruited people aged about 18 to 89 years across around 23 US areas. Cohorts were based on clinical histories the participants reported. For recovered donors of Cohort 3, there were two negative PCRs, clearance, or symptom resolution. Authors' data handling: Counts of nucleated cells, estimated from reference gene primer amplification, were obtained. TCRdb's copy holds only in-frame clones and misses some; the assay was immunoSEQ multiplex PCR. The DNA was the basis for D and trimming; V, J and clone size are from that table. The repertoire holds about 280,000 clones, with 85% as singletons. V was trimmed by 5 bases and J by 4 bases, leaving 12 bases between them. The CDR3 has 13 amino acids. Germline values: CDR1 SGHAT, CDR2 FQDESV (reference sequence).

The sequencing sample was made of PBMCs or T cells enriched from blood (not recorded which). This TCR derives from a woman between 45 and 65 years old who had recovered from COVID-19. The V and J genes are TRBV11-1 and TRBJ2-7; TRBD1 might be the D (6 bases). In DNA, the CDR3 is TGTGCCAGCAGCCATACCCAGGGGTACGAGCAGTACTTC. This sequence encodes CASSHTQGYEQYF.